The 14 T cell receptor beta chains given below trace back to one sample, sequenced in a study of T cell repertoires in cytomegalovirus infection. TCRdb called the reads again in MiXCR, with one record for every CDR3 protein. The sample has around 100,000 distinct CDR3 sequences; 30% to 35% are singletons. No cognate antigen is known for these TCRs. The material sequenced was CD8+ T cells from cultured PBMCs, taken from culture after CMV antigen stimulation. The receptors come from a human donor in good health (CMV status not recorded). Some clones in this sample may be carry-over from other donors' samples.

This clonotype turned up a few times. The V call is TRBV6-1, the J call TRBJ2-1; tentative D call: TRBD2 (6 bases). V was shortened by 7 bases and J by 10 bases, with 17 bases between the two germline ends. Germline CDR1 MNHNS, CDR2 SASEGT. CDR3 length: 13 residues. CDR3 region: CASTYGLAGEQFF. DNA of the CDR3: TGTGCCAGCACTTATGGCCTGGCGGGGGAGCAGTTCTTC.

This clonotype was seen ten or more times. The chain employs TRBV7-8 and TRBJ2-7, with D tentatively TRBD1 (5 bases). The germline CDR1 and CDR2 sequences are SGHVS and FQNEAQ. V gave up 4 bases and J gave up 5 bases, with 15 bases separating them. The CDR3 is 14 residues long. For the CDR3, the DNA is TGTGCCAGCAGCTCAGACCAGGGTTTCCACGAGCAGTACTTC. This codes for CASSSDQGFHEQYF.

This clonotype occurred a few times. This chain's CDR3 is CASSLLGLAGGPGGDTQYF. CDR3 nucleotide sequence: TGTGCCAGCAGTCTCTTGGGACTAGCGGGGGGACCCGGCGGAGATACGCAGTATTTT. V is TRBV7-2 and J is TRBJ2-3, with 15 nucleotides matching TRBD2. This CDR3 region has 19 residues. V dropped 6 bases and J dropped 5; count of bases not matched to a gene: 15. Per germline, CDR1 SGHTA and CDR2 FQGNSA.

This clonotype was seen many times. The V gene is TRBV15, the J gene TRBJ1-2, with a possible D match to TRBD1 (5 bases). The CDR3 sequence is 13 residues long. Trimming stripped 0 bases from V and 5 bases from J, with 7 bases between. Per the germline V gene, CDR1 is LNHNV and CDR2 is YYDKDF (reference sequence). The CDR3: CATSREEGYGYTF. The CDR3 nucleotides are TGTGCCACCAGCAGAGAAGAGGGGTATGGCTACACCTTC.

This clonotype was detected a few times. V and J are TRBV12-3 or TRBV12-4 and TRBJ2-3; 7 bases match TRBD2. CDR3 length: 17 residues. Unmatched junction bases numbered 19, after V lost 5 bases and J lost 8 bases. CDR3 nucleotides: TGTGCCAGCAGTCAGCTGCTAGCGGACCCCACGCAGGGTACGCAGTATTTT. This translates into CASSQLLADPTQGTQYF.

The V gene is TRBV7-9, the J gene TRBJ1-1; D unclear. The length of the CDR3 is 12 residues. The V gene lost 5 bases and the J gene lost 3 bases, with 7 bases spanning the gap. Per germline, CDR1 SEHNR and CDR2 FQNEAQ (reference sequence). CDR3 nucleotide sequence: TGTGCCAGCAGCCCTTGGGACACTGAAGCTTTCTTT. It yields the protein CASSPWDTEAFF.

This chain joins TRBV7-6 and TRBJ2-1, with D tentatively TRBD1 or TRBD2 (5 bases each). Deletions cut 4 bases from V and 10 bases from J, with 20 bases between. Germline values: CDR1 SGHVS, CDR2 FNYEAQ. CDR3 size: 15 residues. CDR3 loop: CASSSSRGPESEQFF. CDR3 nucleotide sequence: TGTGCCAGCAGCTCAAGCCGGGGCCCGGAGTCGGAGCAGTTCTTC.

V is TRBV4-3 and J is TRBJ2-1, with D perhaps matching TRBD1 or TRBD2 (6 bases each). Trimming stripped 1 base from V and 3 bases from J, with 16 bases between. Germline-derived CDR1 and CDR2 are LGHNA and YSLEER. The CDR3 covers 17 residues. The CDR3 region is CASSQVIPGAYYNEQFF. The CDR3 DNA reads as TGCGCCAGCAGCCAAGTAATCCCGGGGGCCTACTACAATGAGCAGTTCTTC.

This clonotype has only a few counts. The V and J genes are TRBV6-2 or TRBV6-3 and TRBJ2-7; 13 bases align to TRBD2. The CDR3 is made up of 18 amino acids. Unmatched junction bases numbered 11, after V lost 1 base and J lost 5 bases. Germline V gives CDR1 MNHEY, CDR2 SVGEGT. CDR3 in DNA: TGTGCCAGCAGTTACTTAGGACTAGCGGGGGACCCGAGGAACGAGCAGTACTTC. Encoded protein: CASSYLGLAGDPRNEQYF.

Worth noting for this clonotype: A read error may produce the germline difference seen at one junction end. This chain links TRBV5-1 with TRBJ1-3, with unresolved D. The germline V gene encodes CDR1 SGHRS and CDR2 YFSETQ. The length of the CDR3 is 16 residues. CDR3 nucleotides: TGCGCCAGCAGCTTGGCCGCGGTAGACTCTGGAAACACCACATATTTT. Translating gives CASSLAAVDSGNTTYF.

The rearrangement joins TRBV6-5 to TRBJ2-1; possible D gene TRBD2, 6 bases. The V end was cut by 6 bases, the J end by 3 bases, with 15 bases between. This CDR3 has 15 residues. Looked up from germline, CDR1 is MNHEY and CDR2 is SVGAGI. The CDR3 nucleotides are TGTGCCAGCAGAAAGACGGGACTCTACTACAATGAGCAGTTCTTC. Its translation is CASRKTGLYYNEQFF.

This clonotype was counted many times. The chain joins TRBV7-2 to TRBJ2-5, with 8 nucleotides matching TRBD1. The CDR3 covers 15 residues. Unmatched junction bases numbered 5, after V lost 4 bases and J lost 1 base. Looked up from germline, CDR1 is SGHTA and CDR2 is FQGNSA. As DNA, the CDR3 is TGTGCCAGCAGCTCCGCGGACAGGGCCCAAGAGACCCAGTACTTC. It specifies CASSSADRAQETQYF.

The V and J genes are TRBV7-6 and TRBJ2-3; no firm D call. Trimming left V 1 base short and J 4 bases short, with 15 bases between. The CDR3 runs 16 residues. The V gene's germline CDR1 is SGHVS and CDR2 FNYEAQ. The DNA of the CDR3 is TGTGCCAGCAGCTTAGGCCCTTACGAGCCCGCAGATACGCAGTATTTT. This sequence encodes CASSLGPYEPADTQYF.

V is TRBV6-2 or TRBV6-3 and J is TRBJ2-7; D unclear. This CDR3 has 15 residues. V shed 7 bases and J shed 2 bases, with 18 bases lying between them. CDR1 and CDR2 (germline): MNHEY, SVGEGT. The CDR3 is CASKSSRAGPYEQYF. The CDR3 coding sequence is TGTGCCAGCAAATCTTCCCGGGCAGGACCCTACGAGCAGTACTTC.